The subject of this entry is one TCR beta chain. What it binds is not known. This CDR3 contains 16 residues. From germline, CDR1 is GTSNPN and CDR2 SVGIG (reference sequence). The junction had 14 bases not matched to a gene; V was cut back by 5 bases and J by 4 bases. The data belong to a study of cytomegalovirus exposure and HLA in healthy donors. Notes on the study in general: Researchers reported in a later analysis that a missense DCLRE1C variant was tied to TCR beta V- and J-gene trimming. According to a later analysis, donors in an Asian-associated ancestry cluster reportedly had fewer N-insertions than the roughly 660-donor mean. Sequencing likely generated an artifact that appeared as a cluster of highly shared sequence variants.

It was with 60 Vbeta and 13 Jbeta primers that the PCR ran. Assay used: immunoSEQ multiplex PCR; TCRdb lists only in-frame clones, some missing. This table holds more than 95,000 clones, around 82% found once. The gene calls are TRBV30 and TRBJ2-3; the match to TRBD2 covers 8 bases. This TCR was sampled from a middle-aged woman in good health and CMV-seropositive. The specimen sequenced was PBMCs. The CDR3 DNA reads as TGTGCCTGGGCCGGTTTATTGGCGGGAGGCCCAGATACGCAGTATTTT. It encodes CAWAGLLAGGPDTQYF.